These 28 T cell receptor beta chains share one sample of origin, sequenced in a study of human T cells and chemical hapten exposure. TCRdb ran MiXCR on the RACE reads and lists one entry per CDR3 protein. The data hold just over 90,000 distinct CDR3 sequences, with roughly 8% observed a single time. Time point in this sample: healthy volunteer bleed at 2 weeks. From whole blood left unfractionated, total RNA was extracted. Sequences were obtained from whole blood. The receptor source for this set is a female donor in good health. Some clones in this sample may be carry-over from other donors' samples.

This rearrangement joins TRBV27 to TRBJ2-3; 13 bases are shared with TRBD2. The germline CDR1 and CDR2 sequences are MNHEY and SMNVEV (reference sequence). This CDR3 spans 17 amino acids. The trim removed 4 bases at V and 1 base at J, leaving 5 bases unmatched. CDR3 loop: CASSSRTSGRRTDTQYF. In nucleotides, the CDR3 is TGTGCCAGCAGTTCGAGGACTAGCGGGAGACGCACAGATACGCAGTATTTT.

The CDR3 is CASSQMRDSPLHF. For the CDR3, the DNA is TGTGCCAGCAGTCAAATGCGCGATTCACCCCTCCACTTT. The chain uses TRBV28 and TRBJ1-6; D unclear. The V end was cut by 5 bases, the J end by 8 bases, with 10 bases between. The CDR3 is made up of 13 amino acids. CDR1 is MDHEN and CDR2 is SYDVKM in the germline V gene.

This clonotype turned up a few times. The chain is built from TRBV6-5 and TRBJ1-1, with D tentatively TRBD1 (6 bases). This CDR3 spans 17 amino acids. Germline-derived CDR1 and CDR2 are MNHEY and SVGAGI. V was cut by 10 bases and J by 0 bases, with 24 bases left in between. CDR3 sequence reads: CATRDITGSGMNTEAFF. The CDR3 DNA follows: TGTGCCACCCGAGATATTACAGGGTCTGGCATGAACACTGAAGCTTTCTTT.

The CDR3 DNA is TGTGCCAGCAGCTTACCATATTTATCGACCACAGATACGCAGTATTTT. This encodes CASSLPYLSTTDTQYF. The chain carries TRBV7-9 and TRBJ2-3, with D unresolved. Germline lookup yields CDR1 SEHNR and CDR2 FQNEAQ (reference sequence). The CDR3 is made up of 16 amino acids. Trimming removed 2 bases at V and 2 bases at J, with 14 bases between. The whole variable domain, filled in from reference TRBV7-9 and TRBJ2-3, reads DTGVSQNPRHKITKRGQNVTFRCDPISEHNRLYWYRQTLGQGPEFLTYFQNEAQLEKSRLLSDRFSAERPKGSFSTLEIQRTEQGDSAMYLCASSLPYLSTTDTQYFGPGTRLTVL.

This clonotype was found a few times. The chain carries TRBV3-1 and TRBJ2-1; 10 positions agree with TRBD2. CDR3 length: 16 residues. V shed 4 bases, J shed 4 bases, and the junction held 7 bases outside the gene matches. Germline V lookup: CDR1 LGHDT, CDR2 YNNKEL (reference sequence). CDR3 nucleotides: TGTGCCAGCAGCCCGTTAGCGGGAGGAGGGTACAATGAGCAGTTCTTC. Translated, it gives CASSPLAGGGYNEQFF.

In its sample, this clonotype was seen a few times. The gene calls are TRBV20-1 and TRBJ1-2; perhaps TRBD1 as D (6 bases). Germline V gene sequence: CDR1 DFQATT, CDR2 SNEGSKA (reference sequence). This CDR3 spans 13 amino acids. The V and J ends lost 5 bases and 5 bases respectively, with 15 bases between them. CDR3 nucleotide sequence: TGCAGTGCTTGGCGGACAGTGAATTATGGCTACACCTTC. Its translation: CSAWRTVNYGYTF.

In this sample, this clonotype turned up a few times. The CDR3 nucleotides read TGTGCCAGCAGCCGGGGGACGGCCGAGCAGTACTTC. Amino acids: CASSRGTAEQYF. The gene calls are TRBV12-3 or TRBV12-4 and TRBJ2-7, with a possible D match to TRBD2 (6 bases). This CDR3 region has 12 residues. Deletions cut 6 bases from V and 6 bases from J, with 12 bases between.

CDR3 protein: CASSFRTSGFTDTQYF. The DNA of the CDR3 is TGTGCCAGCAGCTTTCGGACTAGCGGGTTCACAGATACGCAGTATTTT. The V gene is TRBV5-6, the J gene TRBJ2-3; 11 positions match TRBD2. CDR1 SGHDT and CDR2 YYEEEE come from the germline V gene. The CDR3 consists of 16 residues. The V gene end was trimmed by 2 bases and the J gene end by 2 bases; junction bases not matched to a gene: 4. The variable domain in full, with the rest retrieved from reference TRBV5-6 and TRBJ2-3, is DAGVTQSPTHLIKTRGQQVTLRCSPKSGHDTVSWYQQALGQGPQFIFQYYEEEERQRGNFPDRFSGHQFPNYSSELNVNALLLGDSALYLCASSFRTSGFTDTQYFGPGTRLTVL.

This clonotype was seen many times. The chain recombines TRBV6-6 with TRBJ1-3, with a weak D call TRBD1 (5 bases). The CDR3 is 16 residues long. Germline V gene sequence: CDR1 MNHNY, CDR2 SVGAGI (reference sequence). Trimming pared 2 bases from V and 2 bases from J, leaving 13 bases between. CDR3 sequence (DNA): TGTGCCAGCAGTTACGGTGCGGCAGGGACTGGAAACACCATATATTTT. Translation: CASSYGAAGTGNTIYF.

The V and J genes are TRBV6-2 or TRBV6-3 and TRBJ2-7, with D unclear. This CDR3 has 11 residues. Trimming removed 4 bases at V and 3 bases at J, with 4 bases between. Germline CDR1 is MNHEY and CDR2 is SVGEGT. The CDR3 DNA sequence: TGTGCCAGCAGTTGGGTCTACGAGCAGTACTTC. This sequence encodes CASSWVYEQYF.

In its sample, this clonotype was seen many times. The rearrangement links TRBV6-1 to TRBJ2-4; 13 bases line up with TRBD2. CDR3 length: 15 amino acids. From germline, CDR1 is MNHNS and CDR2 SASEGT. V trimming: 4 bases; J trimming: 6 bases; junction bases outside the gene matches: 3. CDR3 DNA sequence: TGTGCCAGCAGTGGACTAGCGGGAGGACGAAACATTCAGTACTTC. Translation: CASSGLAGGRNIQYF.

This clonotype was counted a few times. The chain has TRBV12-3 or TRBV12-4 and TRBJ1-4; a possible D gene is TRBD1 (6 bases). The CDR3 covers 16 residues. Trimming left V 4 bases short and J 10 bases short, with 22 bases between. CDR3 amino acids: CASSSLGAKGFGKLFF. In nucleotides, the CDR3 is TGTGCCAGCAGTTCTTTGGGGGCTAAGGGATTTGGAAAACTGTTTTTT.

To note about this clonotype: Given a much more abundant clone one base away, this may be a read error. This chain uses TRBV7-9 with TRBJ1-4; 10 nucleotides agree with TRBD1. Germline CDR1 and CDR2: SEHNR and FQNEAQ (reference sequence). The CDR3 is 14 residues long. V trimming: 7 bases; J trimming: 9 bases; junction bases outside the gene matches: 8. CDR3 coding DNA: TGTGCCAGCATCGATGACAGGGGGCATAAAAAACTGTTTTTT. Encoded protein: CASIDDRGHKKLFF.

V is TRBV10-3 and J is TRBJ1-1, with 7 bases that match TRBD1. Losses at the gene ends were 6 bases for V and 0 bases for J; bases not matched to a gene: 4. The CDR3 has 14 residues. Germline CDR1 is ENHRY and CDR2 is SYGVKD. CDR3 sequence: CAIRETGMNTEAFF. DNA for the CDR3: TGTGCCATCAGGGAGACAGGGATGAACACTGAAGCTTTCTTT.

This clonotype was detected a few times. The chain carries TRBV28 and TRBJ1-2, with D unresolved. The germline V gene has CDR1 MDHEN and CDR2 SYDVKM. The length of the CDR3 is 14 residues. V was cut by 5 bases and J by 4 bases, with 14 bases left in between. CDR3 in amino acids: CASSPEGLFYGYTF. The DNA for the CDR3 is TGTGCCAGCAGTCCAGAGGGCCTATTCTATGGCTACACCTTC.

There are a few counts of this clonotype. The rearrangement uses TRBV6-1 and TRBJ2-7, with 7 bases that match TRBD2. Germline CDR1 MNHNS, CDR2 SASEGT. With 3 bases clipped from V and 4 bases from J, the junction kept 6 bases outside the gene matches. The CDR3 spans 14 residues. The CDR3 DNA reads as TGTGCCAGCAGTGACCCGGGAGGACAATACGAGCAGTACTTC. It encodes CASSDPGGQYEQYF.

This clonotype was found many times. The rearrangement links TRBV9 to TRBJ2-3; 7 nucleotides agree with TRBD2. Per the germline V gene, CDR1 is SGDLS and CDR2 is YYNGEE. V was clipped by 0 bases and J by 4 bases; unmatched bases: 5. The CDR3 length is 15 residues. CDR3 loop: CASSVAGGGADTQYF. The DNA for the CDR3 is TGTGCCAGCAGCGTAGCGGGAGGAGGTGCAGATACGCAGTATTTT.

This clonotype was counted at least ten times. The CDR3 loop reads CASSGTGTNNQPQHF. CDR3 DNA sequence: TGTGCCAGCAGTGGGACAGGGACGAACAATCAGCCCCAGCATTTT. V gene TRBV6-1 combines with J gene TRBJ1-5; the match to TRBD1 covers 8 bases. Germline V gene data show CDR1 as MNHNS and CDR2 as SASEGT. This CDR3 contains 15 residues. Trimming removed 4 bases from V and 3 bases from J; junction bases left unmatched: 5.

There are many counts of this clonotype. This chain connects TRBV20-1 to TRBJ1-4; 9 bases are shared with TRBD1. Germline CDR1 and CDR2: DFQATT and SNEGSKA (reference sequence). After removal of 6 bases from V and 7 bases from J, the junction contained 9 bases not matched to a gene. This CDR3 has 14 residues. The CDR3 DNA follows: TGCAGTGCCGAGCGGGGGACAGGGACTGAAAAACTGTTTTTT. It specifies CSAERGTGTEKLFF.

Ten or more counts support this clonotype. The CDR3 loop reads CSVVATGNEQYF. In DNA form, the CDR3 reads TGCAGCGTTGTAGCGACAGGGAACGAGCAGTACTTC. The V gene is TRBV29-1, the J gene TRBJ2-7, with 7 bases fitting TRBD1. The CDR3 is made up of 12 amino acids. Looked up from germline, CDR1 is SQVTM and CDR2 is ANQGSEA. J gave up 5 bases and V 4 bases, and 5 bases lay outside the gene matches.

This clonotype was seen a handful of times. This chain links TRBV7-8 with TRBJ2-1; 10 nucleotides match TRBD2. The CDR3 is 16 amino acids. With 6 bases clipped from V and 3 bases from J, the junction kept 8 bases outside the gene matches. Germline-derived CDR1 and CDR2 are SGHVS and FQNEAQ. CDR3 loop: CASRLGLADIYNEQFF. The CDR3 nucleotides are TGTGCCAGCAGACTAGGACTAGCGGACATCTACAATGAGCAGTTCTTC.

In DNA, the CDR3 is TGTGCCAGCAGCTTAGAAGGCAGCCACAATGAGCAGTTCTTC. It codes for CASSLEGSHNEQFF. V usage is TRBV7-9 and J usage is TRBJ2-1; no definite D call. The CDR3 extends over 14 amino acids. Germline V gene sequence: CDR1 SEHNR, CDR2 FQNEAQ (reference sequence). V was pared by 1 base and J by 5 bases, with 9 bases between.

At least ten counts were recorded for this clonotype. The V call is TRBV12-3 or TRBV12-4, the J call TRBJ2-5; D is uncertain. V lost 6 bases and J lost 5, with 13 bases in between. The CDR3 has 13 amino acids. In DNA form, the CDR3 reads TGTGCCAGCAGCCCACTCGGATGGGAGACCCAGTACTTC. Translated: CASSPLGWETQYF.

This clonotype was detected a few times. The chain is built from TRBV20-1 and TRBJ1-3; D ambiguous. CDR1 and CDR2 from the germline V gene are DFQATT and SNEGSKA (reference sequence). The CDR3 covers 15 residues. The V end was cut by 1 base, the J end by 2 bases, with 12 bases between. CDR3 sequence reads: CSARAVSRPGNTIYF. Here the CDR3 DNA reads TGCAGTGCTAGAGCCGTGTCCAGGCCTGGAAACACCATATATTTT.

There are many counts of this clonotype. This rearrangement joins TRBV27 to TRBJ2-3; 9 bases line up with TRBD2. This CDR3 comprises 15 residues. The ends lost 2 bases at V and 7 bases at J; junction bases unmatched: 7. CDR1 and CDR2 from the germline V gene are MNHEY and SMNVEV (reference sequence). This CDR3 is CASSLGRLAGNTQYF. The CDR3 coding sequence is TGTGCCAGCAGTTTAGGGCGGCTAGCGGGGAATACGCAGTATTTT.

This CDR3 is CASSNRRFLSGNTIYF. In DNA form, the CDR3 reads TGTGCCAGCAGTAACCGACGGTTTCTGTCTGGAAACACCATATATTTT. The chain has TRBV28 and TRBJ1-3, with D unresolved. CDR1 MDHEN and CDR2 SYDVKM come from the germline V gene. Trimming pared 5 bases from V and 1 base from J, leaving 15 bases between. The CDR3 runs to 16 residues.

The chain carries TRBV6-1 and TRBJ1-3; D possibly corresponds to TRBD1 (5 bases). The CDR3 covers 18 residues. Germline CDR1 MNHNS, CDR2 SASEGT. Trimming removed 2 bases at V and 1 base at J, with 18 bases between. Here the CDR3 reads CASSELGGIGISGNTIYF. The CDR3 DNA is TGTGCCAGCAGTGAACTCGGGGGGATCGGGATTTCTGGAAACACCATATATTTT.

The V gene is TRBV12-3 or TRBV12-4, the J gene TRBJ1-3; 9 positions match TRBD1. This CDR3 has 20 residues. V was clipped by 3 bases and J by 2 bases; unmatched bases: 17. The CDR3 DNA sequence: TGTGCCAGCAGTTTTTCCCCCCTCCCCCCAAGACAGGGGGCTGGAAACACCATATATTTT. Translated, it gives CASSFSPLPPRQGAGNTIYF.